This TCR beta chain was captured by sequencing in a study of response to subunit inactivated influenza vaccine. The CDR3 covers 14 residues. The germline V gene encodes CDR1 SEHNR and CDR2 FQNEAQ (reference sequence). V was pared by 1 base and J by 2 bases, with 8 bases between. TCRdb used MiXCR to reprocess the RT-PCR reads, holding one entry per CDR3 protein. This table holds 530,000 or so distinct CDR3 sequences, roughly 25% found once. This TCR derives from a man aged 45-65 years who received an inactivated influenza vaccine. Material: CD4+ T cells sorted from PBMCs, obtained around 5 days after vaccination. The chain recombines TRBV7-9 with TRBJ2-5, with a possible D match to TRBD1 (5 bases). The CDR3 DNA follows: TGTGCCAGCAGCTTAGTGAAGGGGCAAGAGACCCAGTACTTC. It yields the protein CASSLVKGQETQYF.